The 16 T cell receptor beta chains below come from one sample, sequenced in a study of blood T cell repertoires in COVID-19. The method was immunoSEQ multiplex PCR; TCRdb's version includes in-frame clones alone and lacks a portion of them. The repertoire holds fewer than 85,000 clones, with 70% to 85% as singletons. The sample taken for sequencing was peripheral blood. The receptor source for this set is a man aged 60 to 75 with active or convalescent COVID-19.

This rearrangement joins TRBV7-2 to TRBJ2-5; perhaps TRBD2 as D (5 bases). From germline, CDR1 is SGHTA and CDR2 FQGNSA. Trimming took off 7 bases at V and 7 bases at J, with 19 bases between the two ends. This CDR3 comprises 14 residues. As DNA, the CDR3 is TGTGCCAGCACCCCTACCGGACCACGGGGGACCCAGTACTTC. It codes for CASTPTGPRGTQYF.

This chain links TRBV5-5 with TRBJ1-1; D unclear. The germline gives CDR1 SGHKS, CDR2 YYEKEE (reference sequence). CDR3 length: 15 amino acids. V lost 4 bases, J lost 4 bases, and 17 bases lay in between. This chain's CDR3 is CASSQPQDAGTEAFF. The CDR3 nucleotides read TGTGCCAGCAGCCAGCCGCAGGACGCGGGCACTGAAGCTTTCTTT.

This clone is a singleton in its sample. This sequence joins TRBV15 and TRBJ2-7, with 8 bases matching TRBD1. The CDR3 length is 14 residues. With 2 bases clipped from V and 4 bases from J, the junction kept 4 bases outside the gene matches. Germline V gene lookup returns CDR1 LNHNV and CDR2 YYDKDF (reference sequence). CDR3 nucleotides: TGTGCCACCAGCAGAAACACAGGGGGGTACGAGCAGTACTTC. This sequence encodes CATSRNTGGYEQYF.

The rearrangement joins TRBV2 to TRBJ1-2; tentative D call: TRBD1 (5 bases). CDR1 and CDR2 (germline): SNHLY, FYNNEI. There are 13 residues in the CDR3. Trimming left V 3 bases short and J 1 base short, with 6 bases between. CDR3 in DNA: TGTGCCAGCAGTGACGGGGGTAACTATGGCTACACCTTC. Translation: CASSDGGNYGYTF.

The genes are TRBV6-1 and TRBJ2-7; tentative D call: TRBD1 (6 bases). Trimming stripped 2 bases from V and 1 base from J, with 12 bases between. CDR1 and CDR2 (germline): MNHNS, SASEGT. CDR3 length equals 15 residues. In DNA form, the CDR3 reads TGTGCCAGCAGTGAACTACAGGGCACTTCCTACGAGCAGTACTTC. This encodes CASSELQGTSYEQYF.

This chain connects TRBV19 to TRBJ2-5, with D perhaps TRBD1 (6 bases). There are 16 residues in the CDR3. V was clipped by 4 bases and J by 1 base, with 16 bases between them. Per the germline V gene, CDR1 is LNHDA and CDR2 is SQIVND (reference sequence). The CDR3 DNA is TGTGCCAGTAGTAGCCCCAGGGGTTGGGGCCAAGAGACCCAGTACTTC. It translates to CASSSPRGWGQETQYF.

The gene calls are TRBV2 and TRBJ1-1; 8 nucleotides align to TRBD1. V was pared by 6 bases and J by 1 base, with 7 bases of the junction left unmatched. The CDR3 covers 15 residues. Germline CDR1 and CDR2: SNHLY and FYNNEI. CDR3 sequence: CASRVDRAANTEAFF. In DNA form, the CDR3 reads TGTGCCAGCAGGGTGGACAGGGCTGCGAACACTGAAGCTTTCTTT.

The chain links TRBV28 to TRBJ2-1; 10 nucleotides match TRBD2. The CDR3 has 16 residues. The V segment lost 3 bases and the J segment 5 bases; nucleotides outside the gene matches: 7. Per the germline V gene, CDR1 is MDHEN and CDR2 is SYDVKM. CDR3: CASSFFWTSGHNEQFF. CDR3 sequence (DNA): TGTGCCAGCAGTTTCTTCTGGACTAGCGGACACAATGAGCAGTTCTTC. The full variable domain, in which reference TRBV28 and TRBJ2-1 provide the parts outside the CDR3, is DVKVTQSSRYLVKRTGEKVFLECVQDMDHENMFWYRQDPGLGLRLIYFSYDVKMKEKGDIPEGYSVSREKKERFSLILESASTNQTSMYLCASSFFWTSGHNEQFFGPGTRLTVL.

This clone turned up a few times. The V call is TRBV10-1, the J call TRBJ1-1; D is unclear. The length of the CDR3 is 12 residues. Trimming removed 5 bases at V and 3 bases at J, with 7 bases between. The germline gives CDR1 WNHNN, CDR2 SYGVQD (reference sequence). The CDR3 here is CASSRHHTEAFF. As DNA, the CDR3 is TGCGCCAGCAGTAGACATCACACTGAAGCTTTCTTT.

The CDR3 here is CASSPVVVGQGGSTEAFF. The DNA for the CDR3 is TGTGCCAGCAGCCCCGTCGTGGTGGGACAGGGGGGTTCAACTGAAGCTTTCTTT. This chain uses TRBV7-3 with TRBJ1-1, with TRBD1 identical over 11 bases. Germline CDR1 is SGHTA and CDR2 is FQGTGA. The CDR3 spans 18 residues. J gave up 5 bases and V 5 bases, and 16 bases lay outside the gene matches.

The chain couples TRBV2 to TRBJ2-6; D might be TRBD1 (6 bases). The V gene lost 7 bases and the J gene lost 0 bases, with 16 bases spanning the gap. The CDR3 is 17 residues long. CDR1 is SNHLY, CDR2 FYNNEI, per germline. In DNA, the CDR3 is TGTGCCAGCACCCTGGACAGCGATTTCTCTGGGGCCAACGTCCTGACTTTC. Amino acids: CASTLDSDFSGANVLTF.

The rearrangement links TRBV6-6 to TRBJ1-2, with TRBD1 identical over 9 bases. Per germline, CDR1 MNHNY and CDR2 SVGAGI (reference sequence). Trimming removed 5 bases from V and 6 bases from J; junction bases left unmatched: 10. This CDR3 spans 15 amino acids. The DNA for the CDR3 is TGTGCCAGCAGTGCGTCGGGACAGGGACCTCATGGCTACACCTTC. This translates into CASSASGQGPHGYTF.

This clone was counted a single time. The chain employs TRBV7-6 and TRBJ1-2; 8 bases align to TRBD1. The CDR3 covers 17 residues. The V and J ends lost 2 bases and 8 bases, in that order; junction bases with no gene match: 16. CDR1 and CDR2 (germline): SGHVS, FNYEAQ. CDR3 DNA: TGTGCCAGCAGCTTATTTCCTTCAGGGGGCCAGAGTAGCGGCTACACCTTC. This sequence encodes CASSLFPSGGQSSGYTF.

The rearrangement links TRBV4-2 to TRBJ2-2; TRBD1 matches at 7 bases. V lost 1 base to trimming and J lost 3 bases; unmatched junction nucleotides: 2. The CDR3 sequence is 15 residues long. The germline CDR1 and CDR2 sequences are LGHNA and YNFKEQ. CDR3 DNA sequence: TGTGCCAGCAGCCAAGGAGGGGGCGACACCGGGGAGCTGTTTTTT. Translation: CASSQGGGDTGELFF.

This chain links TRBV7-2 with TRBJ1-2; no clear D gene. Trimming pared 0 bases from V and 7 bases from J, leaving 12 bases between. The CDR3 runs 14 residues. From germline, CDR1 is SGHTA and CDR2 FQGNSA. The CDR3 sequence is CASSLASQASGYTF. Here the CDR3 DNA reads TGTGCCAGCAGCTTAGCTAGTCAAGCGAGTGGCTACACCTTC.

This clone was seen only a few times. CDR3 loop: CASSNPGTLRGYTF. CDR3 DNA: TGTGCCAGCAGTAACCCCGGGACACTGCGGGGCTACACCTTC. The rearrangement joins TRBV6-2 or TRBV6-3 to TRBJ1-2; possible D gene TRBD1, 6 bases. Germline loops: CDR1 MNHEY, CDR2 SVGEGT. The V gene lost 5 bases and the J gene lost 8 bases, with 18 bases spanning the gap. This CDR3 is 14 amino acids long.